These 25 T cell receptor beta chains came from one sample sequenced in a study of blood T cell repertoires in COVID-19. Profiled with immunoSEQ multiplex PCR; TCRdb holds only in-frame clones, not every one. The repertoire holds about 65,000 clones, with roughly 92% as singletons. Material: peripheral blood. All receptors come from a man between 65 and 85 years old with active COVID-19.

V gene TRBV6-2 or TRBV6-3 combines with J gene TRBJ1-5, with 7 bases aligning to TRBD1. V shed 6 bases, J shed 0 bases, and the junction held 8 bases outside the gene matches. From germline, CDR1 is MNHEY and CDR2 SVGEGT. CDR3 size: 16 residues. The DNA for the CDR3 is TGTGCCAGCAGCCTTCGCCGACAGGGTAGCAATCAGCCCCAGCATTTT. This encodes CASSLRRQGSNQPQHF.

V usage is TRBV18 and J usage is TRBJ1-1, with 10 bases that match TRBD1. CDR1 is KGHSH, CDR2 LQKENI, per germline. This CDR3 has 16 residues. Unmatched junction bases numbered 9, after V lost 3 bases and J lost 5 bases. The CDR3 protein is CASSPRDRGFRTEAFF. The CDR3 DNA is TGTGCCAGCTCACCCCGGGACAGGGGTTTCAGAACTGAAGCTTTCTTT.

CDR3 DNA sequence: TGTGCCAGCGGGGGGTTGAGCACCGGGGAGCTGTTTTTT. Its protein is CASGGLSTGELFF. This chain links TRBV7-9 with TRBJ2-2; D might be TRBD2 (6 bases). Germline V CDR1 and CDR2: SEHNR, FQNEAQ (reference sequence). V was trimmed by 8 bases and J by 4 bases, leaving 11 bases between them. The CDR3 spans 13 residues.

The chain is built from TRBV7-9 and TRBJ2-3; 9 positions match TRBD2. Trimming removed 5 bases from V and 1 base from J; junction bases left unmatched: 10. Germline CDR1 and CDR2: SEHNR and FQNEAQ (reference sequence). The CDR3 is 17 amino acids. The CDR3 here is CASSLRSGGLGTDTQYF. The CDR3 coding sequence is TGTGCCAGCAGCCTCCGTAGCGGGGGTCTCGGCACAGATACGCAGTATTTT.

The count of this clone is one. V usage is TRBV5-1 and J usage is TRBJ2-3; D unresolved. V lost 4 bases to trimming and J lost 1 base, with 10 bases between them. The length of the CDR3 is 14 residues. Germline V gene lookup returns CDR1 SGHRS and CDR2 YFSETQ. For the CDR3, the DNA is TGCGCCAGCAGCCAGGAATACGGCACAGATACGCAGTATTTT. Its protein is CASSQEYGTDTQYF. The full variable domain, its missing parts supplied by reference TRBV5-1 and TRBJ2-3, is KAGVTQTPRYLIKTRGQQVTLSCSPISGHRSVSWYQQTPGQGLQFLFEYFSETQRNKGNFPGRFSGRQFSNSRSEMNVSTLELGDSALYLCASSQEYGTDTQYFGPGTRLTVL.

The CDR3 bases are TGTGCCAGCGCCCCCTGGGCAGGGCGTGAGACCCAGTACTTC. This translates into CASAPWAGRETQYF. The J gene is TRBJ2-5, the V gene TRBV18; tentatively, D is TRBD1 (5 bases). The CDR3 totals 14 residues. Deletions cut 8 bases from V and 5 bases from J, with 18 bases between. Germline V CDR1 and CDR2: KGHSH, LQKENI.

The chain recombines TRBV10-3 with TRBJ2-5, with TRBD1 matching 7 bases. V was clipped by 6 bases and J by 2 bases; unmatched bases: 3. The germline CDR1 and CDR2 sequences are ENHRY and SYGVKD. The CDR3 covers 13 residues. The CDR3: CAIRRDRQETQYF. CDR3 DNA: TGTGCCATCAGGAGGGACAGACAAGAGACCCAGTACTTC.

The rearrangement uses TRBV6-1 and TRBJ2-7; 8 nucleotides match TRBD2. The V segment lost 1 base and the J segment 13 bases; nucleotides outside the gene matches: 15. Germline lookup yields CDR1 MNHNS and CDR2 SASEGT. The CDR3 length is 15 residues. In DNA, the CDR3 is TGTGCCAGCAGTGAAGTGGGTAGCGGGGTTGGGGGCGGTTACGTC. Translated, it gives CASSEVGSGVGGGYV.

This clone has just one count. The V gene is TRBV7-9, the J gene TRBJ2-1; a weak D match, TRBD2 (5 bases). The CDR3 sequence is 12 residues long. The germline gives CDR1 SEHNR, CDR2 FQNEAQ (reference sequence). Between the trimmed V and J ends, which lost 1 base and 8 bases, there was a span of 6 bases. The CDR3 here is CASSLGGYEQFF. As DNA, the CDR3 is TGTGCCAGCAGCTTAGGCGGGTATGAGCAGTTCTTC.

The J gene is TRBJ2-7, the V gene TRBV4-1, with D perhaps TRBD1 (6 bases). Looked up from germline, CDR1 is MGHRA and CDR2 is YSYEKL. The CDR3 is 13 amino acids. Trimming cost V 4 bases and J 3 bases, with 10 bases left between them. CDR3 nucleotide sequence: TGCGCCAGCAGCCCCGGACAGCTCTACGAGCAGTACTTC. Protein: CASSPGQLYEQYF.

This clone was seen more than once but under ten times. This rearrangement joins TRBV28 to TRBJ1-5; 8 nucleotides align to TRBD1. This CDR3 contains 15 residues. The germline gives CDR1 MDHEN, CDR2 SYDVKM. V was clipped by 2 bases and J by 2 bases; unmatched bases: 2. CDR3 residues: CASSLGGQGNQPQHF. CDR3 in DNA: TGTGCCAGCAGTTTAGGGGGACAGGGCAATCAGCCCCAGCATTTT.

Only one count was recorded for this clone. This chain connects TRBV6-6 to TRBJ2-1, with no clear D. V lost 5 bases and J 3 bases, leaving 14 bases between the germline ends. This CDR3 spans 15 amino acids. Germline CDR1 is MNHNY and CDR2 is SVGAGI (reference sequence). The CDR3 region is CASSPGGTDYNEQFF. The CDR3, as DNA: TGTGCCAGCAGTCCCGGCGGAACCGACTACAATGAGCAGTTCTTC.

The genes are TRBV5-1 and TRBJ1-2, with 9 bases identical to TRBD1. The CDR3 length is 16 residues. CDR1 SGHRS and CDR2 YFSETQ come from the germline V gene. The junction had 13 bases not matched to a gene; V was cut back by 4 bases and J by 6 bases. Written as DNA, the CDR3 is TGCGCCAGCAGCATAACAGGACAGGGGCGCAGGGATGGCTACACCTTC. Protein sequence: CASSITGQGRRDGYTF.

The chain joins TRBV29-1 to TRBJ2-5; 7 bases align to TRBD1. This CDR3 region has 14 residues. Trimming at V came to 7 bases and at J to 0 bases, leaving 8 bases not matched to a gene. Germline assignment: CDR1 SQVTM and CDR2 ANQGSEA. CDR3 DNA: TGCAGCGCCCTCGGACAGGCCGACCAAGAGACCCAGTACTTC. Translation: CSALGQADQETQYF.

V gene TRBV29-1 combines with J gene TRBJ2-3; D possibly corresponds to TRBD2 (6 bases). Germline values: CDR1 SQVTM, CDR2 ANQGSEA. With 1 base removed from V and 7 bases from J, the gap between germline ends came to 12 bases. The CDR3 spans 13 residues. The CDR3 DNA sequence: TGCAGCGTTGAAGGGGGGGATGGATATACGCAGTATTTT. It translates to CSVEGGDGYTQYF.

The chain recombines TRBV25-1 with TRBJ2-5; tentative D call: TRBD1 (5 bases). V was cut by 6 bases and J by 4 bases, with 9 bases left in between. CDR3 size: 12 residues. CDR1 MGHDK and CDR2 SYGVNS come from the germline V gene. CDR3 bases: TGTGCCAGCAGCAGGGTCCGAGAGACCCAGTACTTC. Amino acid sequence: CASSRVRETQYF.

The chain carries TRBV18 and TRBJ2-7; 8 nucleotides agree with TRBD1. CDR1 is KGHSH, CDR2 LQKENI, per germline. The CDR3 runs to 15 residues. Trimming at V came to 3 bases and at J to 7 bases, leaving 11 bases not matched to a gene. CDR3 DNA: TGTGCCAGCTCACCGGCCGTGGACAGGGTACATGAGCAGTACTTC. Amino acid sequence: CASSPAVDRVHEQYF. Full variable domain (rest looked up from reference TRBV18 and TRBJ2-7): NAGVMQNPRHLVRRRGQEARLRCSPMKGHSHVYWYRQLPEEGLKFMVYLQKENIIDESGMPKERFSAEFPKEGPSILRIQQVVRGDSAAYFCASSPAVDRVHEQYFGPGTRLTVT.

This rearrangement joins TRBV6-2 or TRBV6-3 to TRBJ2-5; TRBD1 aligns across 10 bases. V lost 3 bases to trimming and J lost 5 bases; unmatched junction nucleotides: 9. CDR3 size: 16 residues. Germline CDR1 and CDR2: MNHEY and SVGEGT. The CDR3 region has the DNA TGTGCCAGCAGTTATCAGACAGGGGGCTTCGAGGAGACCCAGTACTTC. It codes for CASSYQTGGFEETQYF.

The rearrangement joins TRBV3-1 (or the pseudogene TRBV3-2) to TRBJ2-1; D ambiguous. Germline V gene sequence: CDR1 LGHDT, CDR2 YNNKEL (reference sequence). There are 12 residues in the CDR3. Trimming took 4 bases from V and 7 from J, leaving 8 bases between them. The CDR3 nucleotides are TGTGCCAGCAGCCGCGCGCGGAATGAGCAGTTCTTC. Its protein is CASSRARNEQFF.

This clone was found once. V gene TRBV7-2 combines with J gene TRBJ2-1, with D maybe TRBD2 (5 bases). The CDR3 spans 14 residues. CDR1 and CDR2 from the germline V gene are SGHTA and FQGNSA. Trimming pared 5 bases from V and 7 bases from J, leaving 15 bases between. The CDR3 DNA sequence: TGTGCCAGCAGCGAGGGCTATCAACGGAATGAGCAGTTCTTC. It specifies CASSEGYQRNEQFF.

This chain connects TRBV27 to TRBJ1-6, with 8 nucleotides matching TRBD1. The CDR3 sequence is 13 residues long. Per germline, CDR1 MNHEY and CDR2 SMNVEV (reference sequence). V shed 6 bases and J 7 bases; nucleotides not matched to a gene: 2. DNA of the CDR3: TGTGCCAGCAGGGACAGGGAAAATTCACCCCTCCACTTT. It yields the protein CASRDRENSPLHF.

The rearrangement joins TRBV6-4 to TRBJ1-2, with 7 bases aligning to TRBD1. The CDR3 runs to 15 residues. Germline V lookup: CDR1 MRHNA, CDR2 SNTAGT. The trim removed 3 bases at V and 0 bases at J, leaving 4 bases unmatched. CDR3 DNA sequence: TGTGCCAGCAGTGAATGGCAGGGGGCTAACTATGGCTACACCTTC. Amino acid sequence: CASSEWQGANYGYTF.

DNA of the CDR3: TGTGCCACCAGTGATGACAGGGGGCCCGGATACGAGCAGTACGTC. Its translation is CATSDDRGPGYEQYV. V usage is TRBV24-1 and J usage is TRBJ2-7; 10 nucleotides agree with TRBD1. This CDR3 region has 15 residues. Germline V gene lookup returns CDR1 KGHDR and CDR2 SFDVKD. J was trimmed by 4 bases and V by 3 bases; bases with no gene match: 5.

The chain joins TRBV5-1 to TRBJ2-2, with 7 bases lining up with TRBD2. With 5 bases clipped from V and 8 bases from J, the junction kept 9 bases outside the gene matches. CDR1 and CDR2 (germline): SGHRS, YFSETQ. This CDR3 has 14 residues. The CDR3 DNA reads as TGCGCCAGCAGTCGCCCAGCGGGGTCTGGGGAGCTGTTTTTT. Its translation: CASSRPAGSGELFF.

V and J are TRBV5-8 and TRBJ2-7; D is unresolved. Trimming left V 4 bases short and J 1 base short, with 9 bases between. Germline V gene sequence: CDR1 SGHTS, CDR2 YDEGEE. This CDR3 comprises 13 residues. The CDR3 nucleotides are TGTGCCAGCAGCACTGACATATCCTACGAGCAGTACTTC. It codes for CASSTDISYEQYF.